This T cell receptor beta chain was recovered during a study of T cells after yellow fever vaccination. General observations from the study: Most clones from primary vaccination were detected again post-booster (roughly 95% CD4, roughly 91% CD8).

This clonotype was recorded at least ten times. The germline CDR1 and CDR2 sequences are DFQATT and SNEGSKA (reference sequence). CDR3 length equals 13 residues. As TCR cDNA was made by 5'RACE template switching, a universal primer site and UMIs were added. Each CDR3 protein gets one entry after TCRdb re-called the 5' RACE reads with MiXCR. The table has 20,000 to 30,000 distinct CDR3 sequences, 5.5% seen once. Sequencing was performed on PBMCs, either bulk or a sorted T-cell subset (CD4+, CD8+, memory, or dextramer-sorted; not recorded which), taken 15 days after the yellow fever booster vaccination. This TCR was sampled from a man in his thirties or forties who received the YFV17D yellow fever vaccine. V usage is TRBV20-1 and J usage is TRBJ2-3; 11 nucleotides line up with TRBD2. CDR3 nucleotides: TGCAGCGTACTAGCGGGAGTTGCAGATACGCAGTATTTT. This gives the protein CSVLAGVADTQYF.